The rows below give T cell receptor beta chains drawn from one sample of a study of blood T cell repertoires in COVID-19. Libraries were prepared by immunoSEQ multiplex PCR; TCRdb keeps only in-frame clonotypes and omits some of them. The table records about 220,000 clones, 90% of them present only once. Sequencing input: PBMCs or T cells enriched from blood (not recorded which). These TCRs come from a young man who had been exposed to COVID-19. The CDR3 runs from the conserved cysteine through the conserved F or W. Fields, in order: D gene, J gene, V gene, clone size, CDR3 DNA, CDR3 protein. A D gene is named only where the DNA matches it firmly. Some rows have no size entry. The others give once, few or many, or a class for an expanded clone.

D: NA
J: TRBJ2-6
V: TRBV5-1
size: NA
DNA: TGCGCCAGCAACCATTGGGGGGACGGGGCCAACGTCCTGACTTTC
CDR3: CASNHWGDGANVLTF

D: TRBD1
J: TRBJ1-1
V: TRBV12-5
size: NA
DNA: TGTGCTACTAGACAGGGACGGACTGAAGCTTTCTTT
CDR3: CATRQGRTEAFF

D: NA
J: TRBJ1-2
V: TRBV25-1
size: NA
DNA: TGTGCCAGCTTCAGGGATGGCTACACCTTC
CDR3: CASFRDGYTF

D: NA
J: TRBJ2-3
V: TRBV6-2/TRBV6-3
size: NA
DNA: TGTGCCAGCAGCAGACACAGTAACGCAGATACGCAGTATTTT
CDR3: CASSRHSNADTQYF

D: TRBD1
J: TRBJ1-2
V: TRBV3-1/TRBV3-2
size: NA
DNA: TGTGCCAGCAGCCAAGAGGACAGGGGCTATGGCTACACCTTC
CDR3: CASSQEDRGYGYTF

D: TRBD2
J: TRBJ2-7
V: TRBV29-1
size: NA
DNA: TGCAGCGTTGATAGACTAGCGGGGGGATCCGAGCAGTACTTC
CDR3: CSVDRLAGGSEQYF

D: TRBD1
J: TRBJ2-3
V: TRBV6-5
size: NA
DNA: TGTGCCAGCTCCGGGACAGGGTTCACAGATACGCAGTATTTT
CDR3: CASSGTGFTDTQYF

D: TRBD1
J: TRBJ2-2
V: TRBV5-4
size: NA
DNA: TGTGCCAGCAGCCTGGGACAGGGGCCGCTCCGGGAGCTGTTTTTT
CDR3: CASSLGQGPLRELFF

D: NA
J: TRBJ2-7
V: TRBV29-1
size: once
DNA: TGCAGCGTGGCGGGCCCTACTTACGAGCAGTACTTC
CDR3: CSVAGPTYEQYF

D: NA
J: TRBJ1-5
V: TRBV21-1
size: NA
DNA: TGTGCCAGCAGCAACCCCCTTTGTGGGCGCAATCAGCCCCAGCATTTT
CDR3: CASSNPLCGRNQPQHF

D: NA
J: TRBJ1-1
V: TRBV4-3
size: NA
DNA: TGCGCCAGCAGCCAAGATTGGGTCGGGGGGGCGCCTGAAGCTTTCTTT
CDR3: CASSQDWVGGAPEAFF

D: NA
J: TRBJ2-7
V: TRBV12-3/TRBV12-4
size: NA
DNA: TGTGCCAGCGGCAACACCTTATCCTACGAGCAGTACTTC
CDR3: CASGNTLSYEQYF

D: TRBD1
J: TRBJ1-1
V: TRBV5-4
size: NA
DNA: TGTGCCAGCAGCTTGGGGTCGACAGGGGGTCTAGCTTTCTTT
CDR3: CASSLGSTGGLAFF

D: NA
J: TRBJ1-4
V: TRBV6-1
size: NA
DNA: TGTGCCAGCAGTGAAATTGGGCAGGGCAAAGGGAATGAAAAACTGTTTTTT
CDR3: CASSEIGQGKGNEKLFF

D: TRBD1
J: TRBJ1-5
V: TRBV6-1
size: NA
DNA: TGTGCCAGCAGTGAACAGACAGGGAGTCAGCCCCAGCATTTT
CDR3: CASSEQTGSQPQHF

D: NA
J: TRBJ2-3
V: TRBV6-2/TRBV6-3
size: once
DNA: TGTGCCAGCAGTTACCCCCGACTAGTTTCCACAGATACGCAGTATTTT
CDR3: CASSYPRLVSTDTQYF

D: TRBD1
J: TRBJ1-1
V: TRBV3-1/TRBV3-2
size: NA
DNA: TGTGCCAGCAGCCAACGACAGGGAAGGGCTGAAGCTTTCTTT
CDR3: CASSQRQGRAEAFF

D: NA
J: TRBJ2-7
V: TRBV4-1
size: NA
DNA: TGCGCCAGCAGCCAAGTCGGGAGCGAGCAGTACTTC
CDR3: CASSQVGSEQYF

D: NA
J: TRBJ1-2
V: TRBV3-1/TRBV3-2
size: NA
DNA: TGTGCCAGCAGCCAAGCGCGGAACTATGGCTACACCTTC
CDR3: CASSQARNYGYTF

D: NA
J: TRBJ1-1
V: TRBV14
size: NA
DNA: TGTGCCAGCAGCCAAGAGTTAATGGCCAGGACAGCTGGTGAAGCTTTCTTT
CDR3: CASSQELMARTAGEAFF

D: NA
J: TRBJ2-2
V: TRBV7-6
size: few
DNA: TGTGCCGTGCAAAAGTCTGAACAGGGGAACACCGGGGAGCTGTTTTTT
CDR3: CAVQKSEQGNTGELFF

D: NA
J: TRBJ1-6
V: TRBV19
size: many
DNA: TGTGCCTCGGGGGACGGGAATTCACCCCTCCACTTT
CDR3: CASGDGNSPLHF

D: TRBD2
J: TRBJ2-3
V: TRBV5-1
size: NA
DNA: TGCGCCAGCAGCGGGAACTCCGGGACTAGCAGCACAGATACGCAGTATTTT
CDR3: CASSGNSGTSSTDTQYF

D: TRBD1
J: TRBJ1-1
V: TRBV30
size: NA
DNA: TGTGCCTGGAGTGGGCAGGGGGACACTGAAGCTTTCTTT
CDR3: CAWSGQGDTEAFF